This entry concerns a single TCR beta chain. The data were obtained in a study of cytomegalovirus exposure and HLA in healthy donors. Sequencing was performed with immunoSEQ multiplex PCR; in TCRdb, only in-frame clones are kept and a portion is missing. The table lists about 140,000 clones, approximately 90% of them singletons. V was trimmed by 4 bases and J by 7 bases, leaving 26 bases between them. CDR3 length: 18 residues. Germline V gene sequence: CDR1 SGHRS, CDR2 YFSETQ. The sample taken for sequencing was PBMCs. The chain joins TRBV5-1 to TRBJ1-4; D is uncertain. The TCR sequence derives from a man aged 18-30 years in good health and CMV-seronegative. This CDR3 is CASSPKRVAPGVGEKLFF. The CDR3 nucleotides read TGCGCCAGCAGCCCAAAGAGGGTCGCACCGGGAGTTGGTGAAAAACTGTTTTTT.